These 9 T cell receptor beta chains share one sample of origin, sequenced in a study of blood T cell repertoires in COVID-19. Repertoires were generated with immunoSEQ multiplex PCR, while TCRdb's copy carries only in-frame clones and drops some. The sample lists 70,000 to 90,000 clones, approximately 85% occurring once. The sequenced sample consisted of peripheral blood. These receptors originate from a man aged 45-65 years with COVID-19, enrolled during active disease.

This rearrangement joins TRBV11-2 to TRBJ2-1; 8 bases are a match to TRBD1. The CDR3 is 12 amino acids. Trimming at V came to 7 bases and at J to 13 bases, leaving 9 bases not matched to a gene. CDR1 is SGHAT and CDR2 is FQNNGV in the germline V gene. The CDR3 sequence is CASNNGTGYQFF. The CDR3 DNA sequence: TGTGCCAGCAATAACGGGACAGGCTATCAGTTCTTC.

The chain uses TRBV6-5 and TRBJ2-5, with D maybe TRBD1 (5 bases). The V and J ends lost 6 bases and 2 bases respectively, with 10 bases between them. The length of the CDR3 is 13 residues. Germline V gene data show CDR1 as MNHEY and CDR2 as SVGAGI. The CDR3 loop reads CASRSTGQETQYF. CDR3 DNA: TGTGCCAGCAGAAGTACAGGACAAGAGACCCAGTACTTC.

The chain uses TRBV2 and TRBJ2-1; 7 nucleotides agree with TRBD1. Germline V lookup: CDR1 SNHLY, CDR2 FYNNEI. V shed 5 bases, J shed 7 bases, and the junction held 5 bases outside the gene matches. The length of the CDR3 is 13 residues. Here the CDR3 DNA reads TGTGCCAGCAGTCGGACAGGTTGGAATGAGCAGTTCTTC. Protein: CASSRTGWNEQFF.

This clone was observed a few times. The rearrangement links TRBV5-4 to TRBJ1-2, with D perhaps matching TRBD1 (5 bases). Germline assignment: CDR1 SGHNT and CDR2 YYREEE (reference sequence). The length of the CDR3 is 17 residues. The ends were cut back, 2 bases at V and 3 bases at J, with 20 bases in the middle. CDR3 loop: CASSLFGRASLHYGYTF. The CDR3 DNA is TGTGCCAGCAGCTTATTTGGCAGGGCTTCGCTGCACTATGGCTACACCTTC.

For the CDR3, the DNA is TGTGCCAGCAGTGCCCCCCCCAGAAACGCTGAAGCTTTCTTT. This codes for CASSAPPRNAEAFF. This chain uses TRBV28 with TRBJ1-1; D uncertain. The CDR3 extends over 14 amino acids. The ends were cut back, 5 bases at V and 6 bases at J, with 16 bases in the middle. CDR1 is MDHEN and CDR2 is SYDVKM in the germline V gene. Supplemented by reference TRBV28 and TRBJ1-1, the full variable domain reads DVKVTQSSRYLVKRTGEKVFLECVQDMDHENMFWYRQDPGLGLRLIYFSYDVKMKEKGDIPEGYSVSREKKERFSLILESASTNQTSMYLCASSAPPRNAEAFFGQGTRLTVV.

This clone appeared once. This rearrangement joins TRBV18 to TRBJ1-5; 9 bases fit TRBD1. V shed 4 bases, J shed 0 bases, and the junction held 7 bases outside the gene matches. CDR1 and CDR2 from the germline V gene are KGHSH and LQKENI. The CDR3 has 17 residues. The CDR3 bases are TGTGCCAGCTCACAGACAGGACAGGGGTCTAGCAATCAGCCCCAGCATTTT. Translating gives CASSQTGQGSSNQPQHF.

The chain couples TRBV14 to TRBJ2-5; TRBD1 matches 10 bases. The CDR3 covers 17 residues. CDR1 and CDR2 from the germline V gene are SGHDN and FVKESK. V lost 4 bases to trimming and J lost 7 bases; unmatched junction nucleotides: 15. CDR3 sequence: CASSPRQGARESATQYF. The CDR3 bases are TGTGCCAGCAGCCCAAGACAGGGGGCGCGGGAATCGGCGACCCAGTACTTC.

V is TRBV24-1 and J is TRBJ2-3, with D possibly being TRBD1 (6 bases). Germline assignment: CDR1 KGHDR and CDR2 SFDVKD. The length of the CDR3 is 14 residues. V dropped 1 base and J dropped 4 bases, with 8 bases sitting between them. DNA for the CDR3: TGTGCCACCAGTGATTTTTCAGGGGCAGATACGCAGTATTTT. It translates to CATSDFSGADTQYF.

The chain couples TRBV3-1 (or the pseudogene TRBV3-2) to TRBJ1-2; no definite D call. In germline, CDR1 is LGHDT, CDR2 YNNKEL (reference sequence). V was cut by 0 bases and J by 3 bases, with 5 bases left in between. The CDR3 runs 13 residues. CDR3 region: CASSQEAYYGYTF. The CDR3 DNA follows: TGTGCCAGCAGCCAAGAGGCATACTATGGCTACACCTTC.